Listed here is a single TCR beta chain. J gave up 7 bases and V 7 bases, and 11 bases lay outside the gene matches. From germline, CDR1 is SQVTM and CDR2 ANQGSEA. This CDR3 comprises 13 residues. This PCR relied on a set of 60 Vbeta primers and 13 Jbeta primers. Generated by immunoSEQ multiplex PCR, the TCRdb table keeps only in-frame clones and is missing some. Of some 100,000 clones in the sample, about four fifths were seen once. The sample is drawn from a study of cytomegalovirus exposure and HLA in healthy donors. This receptor was identified in a male donor in good health and CMV-seropositive. This chain uses TRBV29-1 with TRBJ1-2; 8 bases map to TRBD1. Sequenced material: PBMCs. DNA for the CDR3: TGCAGCGGAGACCCTCAGGGGGCCTTTGGCTACACCTTC. Its translation: CSGDPQGAFGYTF.